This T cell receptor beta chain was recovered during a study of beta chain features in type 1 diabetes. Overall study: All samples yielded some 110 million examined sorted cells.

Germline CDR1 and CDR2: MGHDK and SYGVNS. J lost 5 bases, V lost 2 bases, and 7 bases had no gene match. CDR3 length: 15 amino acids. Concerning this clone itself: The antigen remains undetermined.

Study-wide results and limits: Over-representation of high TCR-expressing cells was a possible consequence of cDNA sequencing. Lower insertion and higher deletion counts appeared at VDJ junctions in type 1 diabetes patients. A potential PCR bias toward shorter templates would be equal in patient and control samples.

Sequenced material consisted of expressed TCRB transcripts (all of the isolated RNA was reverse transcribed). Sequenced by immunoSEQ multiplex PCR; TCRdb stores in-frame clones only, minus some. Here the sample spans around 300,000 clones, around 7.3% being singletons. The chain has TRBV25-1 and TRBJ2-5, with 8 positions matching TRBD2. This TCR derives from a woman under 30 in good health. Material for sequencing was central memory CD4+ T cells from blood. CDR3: CASSELSGGWETQYF. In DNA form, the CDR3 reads TGTGCCAGCAGTGAACTGTCGGGGGGGTGGGAGACCCAGTACTTC. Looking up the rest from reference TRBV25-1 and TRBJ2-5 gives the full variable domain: EADIYQTPRYLVIGTGKKITLECSQTMGHDKMYWYQQDPGMELHLIHYSYGVNSTEKGDLSSESTVSRIRTEHFPLTLESARPSHTSQYLCASSELSGGWETQYFGPGTRLLVL.